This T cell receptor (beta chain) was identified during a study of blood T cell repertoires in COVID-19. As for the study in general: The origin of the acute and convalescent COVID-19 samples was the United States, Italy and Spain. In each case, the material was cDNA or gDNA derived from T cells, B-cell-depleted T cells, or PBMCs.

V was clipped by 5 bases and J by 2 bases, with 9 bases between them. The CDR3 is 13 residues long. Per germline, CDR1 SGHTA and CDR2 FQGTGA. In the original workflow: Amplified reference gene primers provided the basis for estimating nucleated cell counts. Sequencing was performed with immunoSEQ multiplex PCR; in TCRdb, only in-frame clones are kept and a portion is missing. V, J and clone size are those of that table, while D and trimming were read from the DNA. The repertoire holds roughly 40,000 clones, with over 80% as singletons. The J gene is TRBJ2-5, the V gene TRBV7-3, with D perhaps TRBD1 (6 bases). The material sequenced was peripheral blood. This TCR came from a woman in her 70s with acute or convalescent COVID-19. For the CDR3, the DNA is TGTGCCAGCAGCCAGGACAGACAAGAGACCCAGTACTTC. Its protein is CASSQDRQETQYF.